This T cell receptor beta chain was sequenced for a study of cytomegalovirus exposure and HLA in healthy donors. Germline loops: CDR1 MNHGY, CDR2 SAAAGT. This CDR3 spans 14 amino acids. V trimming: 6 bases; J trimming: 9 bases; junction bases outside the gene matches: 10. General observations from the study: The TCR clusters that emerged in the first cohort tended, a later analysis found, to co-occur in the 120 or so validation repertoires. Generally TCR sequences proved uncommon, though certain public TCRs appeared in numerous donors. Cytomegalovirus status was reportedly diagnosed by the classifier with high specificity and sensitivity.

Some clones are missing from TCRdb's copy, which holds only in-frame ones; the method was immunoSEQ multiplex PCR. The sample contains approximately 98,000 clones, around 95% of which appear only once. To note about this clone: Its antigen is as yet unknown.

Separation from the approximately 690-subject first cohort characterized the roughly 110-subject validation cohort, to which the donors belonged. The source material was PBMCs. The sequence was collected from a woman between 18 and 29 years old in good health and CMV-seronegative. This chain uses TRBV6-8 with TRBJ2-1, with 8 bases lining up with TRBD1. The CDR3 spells CASRIRTGRIEQFF. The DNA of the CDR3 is TGTGCCAGCAGGATCAGGACAGGGCGTATTGAGCAGTTCTTC.